Listed here are 19 T cell receptor beta chains from one sample, sequenced in a study of T cell clonality in common variable immunodeficiency. Measured with immunoSEQ multiplex PCR; TCRdb has only the in-frame clones, and not every one. The sample has roughly 48,000 clones, none seen only once. The sequenced material came from peripheral blood mononuclear cells. The receptors come from a person aged 18 to 75 in good health.

This clone was seen many times. Sequencing ends 3 residues short of the CDR3 end; the germline J gene provides the rest. The gene calls are TRBV18 and TRBJ2-1, with D unresolved. The CDR3 length is 12 residues. V shed 3 bases and J shed 8 bases, with 8 bases lying between them. Germline V gene lookup returns CDR1 KGHSH and CDR2 LQKENI. CDR3 in amino acids: CASSPSRDEQFF. The covered CDR3 bases are TGTGCCAGCTCACCGTCCCGGGATGAG.

This clone was recorded many times. At one of its ends the junction is not consistent with the germline gene, which may arise from a read error. The CDR3 goes on 3 residues after the read ends, and that part is filled in from the germline J gene. The chain employs TRBV4-2 and TRBJ2-3, with D uncertain. From germline, CDR1 is LGHNA and CDR2 YNFKEQ. This CDR3 is 16 amino acids long. The sequenced CDR3 bases are TGCGCCAGCAGCGTAGCCGAAGTTTCTAGCACAGATACG. It is translated as CASSVAEVSSTDT. The complete CDR3 reads CASSVAEVSSTDTQYF.

The sample holds a few counts of this clone. The read terminates 3 residues ahead of where the CDR3 ends, so the germline J gene completes it. The gene calls are TRBV27 and TRBJ2-5; TRBD1 might be the D (6 bases). CDR3 length equals 14 residues. Trimming pared 3 bases from V and 4 bases from J, leaving 12 bases between. CDR1 MNHEY and CDR2 SMNVEV come from the germline V gene (reference sequence). CDR3 bases read: TGTGCCAGCAGTTTGGGCCTCAGGGGAGAGACC. Translated, it gives CASSLGLRGET. The entire CDR3 is CASSLGLRGETQYF.

Notes on this clone: The CDR3 extends 3 residues past the end of the read, so its final part is completed from the germline J gene. V gene TRBV2 combines with J gene TRBJ1-1; perhaps TRBD1 as D (5 bases). This CDR3 has 18 residues. Germline V gene sequence: CDR1 SNHLY, CDR2 FYNNEI. V gave up 7 bases and J gave up 0 bases, with 24 bases separating them. The sequenced part of the CDR3 DNA is TGTGCCAGCACCCAGCACAATGATCTAAGGGGCTTGAACACTGAA. Its protein is CASTQHNDLRGLNTE. The complete CDR3 protein is CASTQHNDLRGLNTEAFF.

This clone was observed a handful of times. The germline gene is not matched at one end of the junction; a read error may be the cause. Read sequence stops 3 residues before the CDR3 end, and the germline J gene provides the missing end. The sample has other DNA sequences that encode this CDR3 too. V usage is TRBV6-1 and J usage is TRBJ1-1; D perhaps matches TRBD1 (5 bases). This CDR3 region has 13 residues. CDR1 and CDR2 from the germline V gene are MNHNS and SASEGT. The CDR3 bases that were read are TGTGCTAGCAGTGAAGGGGCGGGCACTGAA. This sequence encodes CASSEGAGTE. The full CDR3 protein reads CASSEGAGTEAFF.

This clone was seen many times. The missing CDR3 end, 3 residues past where the read stops, is filled in from the germline J gene. The rearrangement joins TRBV20-1 to TRBJ2-1, with 7 bases lining up with TRBD2. The CDR3 runs to 14 residues. V dropped 5 bases and J dropped 1; count of bases not matched to a gene: 5. CDR1 and CDR2 from the germline V gene are DFQATT and SNEGSKA (reference sequence). CDR3 sequence reads: CSALADYSYNEQFF. The CDR3 DNA, read in part, is TGCAGTGCTCTAGCGGACTATTCCTACAATGAG.

This clone was counted many times. Coverage ceases 3 residues before the CDR3 finishes, and the germline J gene fills in the end. J is TRBJ2-5 and V is TRBV29-1, with a possible D match to TRBD1 (5 bases). The CDR3 has 15 residues. From germline, CDR1 is SQVTM and CDR2 ANQGSEA. V lost 5 bases, J lost 5 bases, and 21 bases lay in between. CDR3 residues: CSVTYYRKIGETQYF. The CDR3 DNA, read in part, is TGCAGCGTTACTTACTACAGGAAAATCGGTGAGACC.

In this sample, this clone turned up a few times. The read stops 3 residues short of the end of the CDR3; the missing end is completed from the germline J gene. The rearrangement uses TRBV30 and TRBJ1-3; D is ambiguous. V gave up 1 base and J gave up 2 bases, with 3 bases separating them. CDR3 length equals 12 residues. Germline V gene sequence: CDR1 GTSNPN, CDR2 SVGIG (reference sequence). The CDR3 is CAWSDTGNTIYF. CDR3 bases read: TGTGCCTGGAGTGACACTGGAAACACC. Full variable domain (remainder filled in from reference TRBV30 and TRBJ1-3): SQTIHQWPATLVQPVGSPLSLECTVEGTSNPNLYWYRQAAGRGLQLLFYSVGIGQISSEVPQNLSASRPQDRQFILSSKKLLLSDSGFYLCAWSDTGNTIYFGEGSWLTVV.

Many counts were recorded for this clone. The read terminates 3 residues before the CDR3 end, so the remaining end is supplied by the germline J gene. J is TRBJ2-2 and V is TRBV6-2 or TRBV6-3; 11 bases map to TRBD1. In germline, CDR1 is MNHEY, CDR2 SVGEGT. There are 15 residues in the CDR3. V dropped 6 bases and J dropped 5; count of bases not matched to a gene: 5. CDR3 in amino acids: CASRKGTGGTGELFF. The DNA read from the CDR3 is TGTGCCAGCAGGAAAGGGACAGGGGGGACCGGGGAG.

In its sample, this clone was seen many times. The missing CDR3 end, 3 residues past where the read stops, is filled in from the germline J gene. This chain links TRBV5-1 with TRBJ1-1, with TRBD1 as a possible D gene (6 bases). The CDR3 runs 14 residues. V shed 0 bases and J shed 3 bases, with 9 bases lying between them. The germline gives CDR1 SGHRS, CDR2 YFSETQ. CDR3 protein: CASSLGQADTEAFF. CDR3 bases read: TGCGCCAGCAGCTTGGGACAGGCCGACACTGAA.

This clone was recorded at least ten times. Coverage ceases 3 residues before the CDR3 finishes, and the germline J gene fills in the end. This sequence joins TRBV5-1 and TRBJ2-3; 10 bases map to TRBD2. The V gene's germline CDR1 is SGHRS and CDR2 YFSETQ. This CDR3 has 17 amino acids. The CDR3 DNA, read in part, is TGCGCCAGCAGCCACCTAGCGGGAGATTGGTACCAAGAGACG. It translates to CASSHLAGDWYQET. The full CDR3 is CASSHLAGDWYQETQYF. Using reference TRBV5-1 and TRBJ2-3 for the parts outside the CDR3, the full variable domain is KAGVTQTPRYLIKTRGQQVTLSCSPISGHRSVSWYQQTPGQGLQFLFEYFSETQRNKGNFPGRFSGRQFSNSRSEMNVSTLELGDSALYLCASSHLAGDWYQETQYFGPGTRLTVL.

Many counts were recorded for this clone. The CDR3 goes on 3 residues after the read ends, and that part is filled in from the germline J gene. The V gene is TRBV19, the J gene TRBJ2-1; 12 nucleotides match TRBD2. V was clipped by 8 bases and J by 8 bases; unmatched bases: 10. CDR1 and CDR2 (germline): LNHDA, SQIVND (reference sequence). The CDR3 runs 15 residues. The CDR3 bases that were read are TGTGCCAGTCCTCCTAGCGGGAGGGCCGTGGATGAG. Its protein product is CASPPSGRAVDE. The full CDR3 reads CASPPSGRAVDEQFF.

This clone was recorded many times. The read comes to an end 3 residues before the CDR3 does, leaving the germline J gene to fill in the end. This chain uses TRBV7-8 with TRBJ2-5; TRBD1 matches 7 bases. V dropped 1 base and J dropped 5; count of bases not matched to a gene: 4. The V gene's germline CDR1 is SGHVS and CDR2 FQNEAQ. This CDR3 spans 14 amino acids. The CDR3 protein is CASSLDRGWETQYF. The part of the CDR3 DNA that was read is TGTGCCAGCAGCTTAGACAGGGGTTGGGAGACC.

Many counts were recorded for this clone. The read terminates 3 residues before the CDR3 end, so the remaining end is supplied by the germline J gene. The V and J genes are TRBV2 and TRBJ2-1; 15 bases line up with TRBD2. This CDR3 region has 19 residues. From germline, CDR1 is SNHLY and CDR2 FYNNEI. The V segment lost 4 bases and the J segment 7 bases; nucleotides outside the gene matches: 14. The covered CDR3 bases are TGTGCCAGCAGTGCAGGACTAGCGGGAGGGCCGAAGGAGAGGAATGAG. Translation gives CASSAGLAGGPKERNE. The full CDR3 is CASSAGLAGGPKERNEQFF.

This clone appeared many times. The sequenced fragment ends 3 residues before the CDR3 boundary, so the rest is inferred from the germline J gene. The chain employs TRBV5-1 and TRBJ2-1; 11 bases are a match to TRBD2. V trimming: 4 bases; J trimming: 4 bases; junction bases outside the gene matches: 7. The CDR3 sequence is 16 residues long. From germline, CDR1 is SGHRS and CDR2 YFSETQ. The sequenced part of the CDR3 DNA is TGCGCCAGCAGCACCGGTAGCGGGAGGGTTTACAATGAG. This encodes CASSTGSGRVYNE. In full, the CDR3 is CASSTGSGRVYNEQFF. The full variable domain, in which reference TRBV5-1 and TRBJ2-1 provide the parts outside the CDR3, is KAGVTQTPRYLIKTRGQQVTLSCSPISGHRSVSWYQQTPGQGLQFLFEYFSETQRNKGNFPGRFSGRQFSNSRSEMNVSTLELGDSALYLCASSTGSGRVYNEQFFGPGTRLTVL.

This clone was detected only a few times. The read comes to an end 3 residues before the CDR3 does, leaving the germline J gene to fill in the end. The chain is built from TRBV19 and TRBJ2-5; 7 nucleotides line up with TRBD1. This CDR3 comprises 14 residues. The ends lost 2 bases at V and 5 bases at J; junction bases unmatched: 5. The germline CDR1 and CDR2 sequences are LNHDA and SQIVND (reference sequence). The CDR3 loop reads CASSIKGGWETQYF. The part of the CDR3 DNA that was read is TGTGCCAGTAGTATAAAAGGGGGCTGGGAGACC.

This clone came up many times. The CDR3 end is not reached by the read, which stops 3 residues before it; the germline J gene fills it in. V gene TRBV11-3 combines with J gene TRBJ2-5; tentatively, D is TRBD1 (6 bases). The CDR3 spans 14 residues. Germline values: CDR1 SGHNT, CDR2 YENEEA. The V end was cut by 3 bases, the J end by 4 bases, with 12 bases between. Partial CDR3 DNA: TGTGCCAGCAGCTTGTTTCGAGGGGGAGAGACC. Residues: CASSLFRGGET. The entire CDR3 protein reads CASSLFRGGETQYF.

This clone was counted a few times. Sequencing ends 3 residues short of the CDR3 end; the germline J gene provides the rest. The J gene is TRBJ2-2, the V gene TRBV7-3; D possibly corresponds to TRBD1 (5 bases). This CDR3 contains 15 residues. From germline, CDR1 is SGHTA and CDR2 FQGTGA. The chain's CDR3 is CASSLDSSYNSPLFF. The DNA read from the CDR3 is TGTGCCAGCAGCTTAGACAGCTCCTATAATTCACCG.

This clone was seen a few times. The read falls 3 residues short of the CDR3 end, and the missing part is taken from the germline J gene. The chain employs TRBV11-3 and TRBJ2-1, with 11 bases aligning to TRBD2. The CDR3 length is 14 residues. V dropped 0 bases and J dropped 8; count of bases not matched to a gene: 0. CDR1 is SGHNT, CDR2 YENEEA, per germline. The sequenced CDR3 bases are TGTGCCAGCAGCTTAGATAGCGGGAGGGATGAG. Its translation: CASSLDSGRDE. The full CDR3 reads CASSLDSGRDEQFF.